This TCR beta chain was captured in a study of technical replicates of blood from several donors. Sequencing was performed with immunoSEQ multiplex PCR; in TCRdb, only in-frame clones are kept and a portion is missing. The data contain 79,000 or so clones, roughly 96% of them singletons. Per germline, CDR1 LNHDA and CDR2 SQIVND (reference sequence). V was pared by 6 bases and J by 1 base, with 5 bases of the junction left unmatched. The CDR3 sequence is 16 residues long. The rearrangement joins TRBV19 to TRBJ2-2; 10 bases map to TRBD2. The sequenced sample was T cells isolated from PBMCs. The source of this sequence is a human donor in good health. CDR3 sequence (DNA): TGTGCCAGTAGATCCAGGACTAGCGGGAACACCGGGGAGCTGTTTTTT. This encodes CASRSRTSGNTGELFF.